Below, 6 T cell receptor beta chains from the same sample are listed, as sequenced in a study of naive and memory T cell subsets. Broader study findings: Especially in CD8 cells, naive repertoires contained a few larger clonotypes, possibly CD45RA-re-expressing memory cells.

Their cognate antigens are unknown. The beta constant-region primer was an equimolar mix of two oligonucleotides covering TRBC1 and TRBC2. Four rounds of PCR amplified the ligated cDNA using nested alpha and beta constant-region primers plus SP2. TCRdb recomputed calls from the UMI-ligation and nested PCR reads with MiXCR, one row per CDR3 protein. In the table there are approximately 90,000 distinct CDR3 sequences, approximately 10% of which are singletons. Sequenced input: naive CD4+ T cells from blood. All receptors derive from a human donor in good health.

This chain connects TRBV29-1 to TRBJ2-7; TRBD1 matches 9 bases. Germline-derived CDR1 and CDR2 are SQVTM and ANQGSEA. V trimming: 2 bases; J trimming: 2 bases; junction bases outside the gene matches: 7. There are 15 residues in the CDR3. The DNA for the CDR3 is TGCAGCGTTGAAATGGGGACAGGGAGTCCCTACGAGCAGTACTTC. Its translation is CSVEMGTGSPYEQYF.

This clonotype was counted only a few times. This sequence joins TRBV18 and TRBJ1-1; D call uncertain. Germline CDR1 and CDR2: KGHSH and LQKENI. The CDR3 runs 11 residues. The V end lost 3 bases, the J end lost 4 bases, and 3 bases lay between the germline ends. As DNA, the CDR3 is TGTGCCAGCTCACCGAGCACTGAAGCTTTCTTT. Protein sequence: CASSPSTEAFF.

This clonotype was seen a handful of times. V gene TRBV6-2 or TRBV6-3 combines with J gene TRBJ2-7; D ambiguous. V lost 6 bases and J lost 5, with 14 bases in between. There are 13 residues in the CDR3. Germline assignment: CDR1 MNHEY and CDR2 SVGEGT. CDR3 loop: CASSPTLVHEQYF. The CDR3 DNA follows: TGTGCCAGCAGCCCAACATTGGTCCACGAGCAGTACTTC.

The genes are TRBV20-1 and TRBJ2-1; TRBD2 matches 12 bases. Looked up from germline, CDR1 is DFQATT and CDR2 is SNEGSKA (reference sequence). The CDR3 contains 17 residues. With 5 bases clipped from V and 3 bases from J, the junction kept 11 bases outside the gene matches. The CDR3 DNA reads as TGCAGTGCTGGAAAATCTAGCGGGGGGGGCAGCTACAATGAGCAGTTCTTC. Amino acid sequence: CSAGKSSGGGSYNEQFF.

This clonotype was found a few times. The chain combines TRBV7-6 with TRBJ1-1; 7 bases map to TRBD1. The CDR3 contains 15 residues. Per germline, CDR1 SGHVS and CDR2 FNYEAQ. The V segment lost 5 bases and the J segment 5 bases; nucleotides outside the gene matches: 11. The CDR3 loop is CASSLEGARTTEAFF. DNA for the CDR3: TGTGCCAGCAGCCTAGAGGGGGCGCGGACGACTGAAGCTTTCTTT.

The chain couples TRBV20-1 to TRBJ1-3; 8 bases are shared with TRBD1. Unmatched junction bases numbered 5, after V lost 3 bases and J lost 4 bases. Germline lookup yields CDR1 DFQATT and CDR2 SNEGSKA (reference sequence). This CDR3 comprises 14 residues. This CDR3 is CSASTGGQGNTIYF. CDR3 DNA sequence: TGCAGTGCTAGTACAGGGGGGCAAGGAAACACCATATATTTT.